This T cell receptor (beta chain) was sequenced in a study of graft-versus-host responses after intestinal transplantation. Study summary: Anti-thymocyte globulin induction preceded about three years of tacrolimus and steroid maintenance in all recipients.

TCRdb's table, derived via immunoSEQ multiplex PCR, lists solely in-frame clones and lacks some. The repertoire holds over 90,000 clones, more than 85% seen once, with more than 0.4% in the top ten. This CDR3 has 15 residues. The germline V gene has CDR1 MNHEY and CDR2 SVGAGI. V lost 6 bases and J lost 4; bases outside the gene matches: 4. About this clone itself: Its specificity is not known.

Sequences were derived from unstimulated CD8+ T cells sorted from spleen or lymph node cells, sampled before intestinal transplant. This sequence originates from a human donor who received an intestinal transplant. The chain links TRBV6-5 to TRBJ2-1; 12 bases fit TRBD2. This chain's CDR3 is CASRIGTSGYNEQFF. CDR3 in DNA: TGTGCCAGCAGAATCGGGACTAGCGGGTACAATGAGCAGTTCTTC.